The 31 T cell receptor beta chains below were found in one sample sequenced in a study of Graves' ophthalmopathy and Graves' hyperthyroidism. The study amplified TCR beta CDR3 regions using RNA transcripts. First-round RT-PCR with HTBI primers preceded a second-round multiplex PCR. Each CDR3 protein is one row after TCRdb ran MiXCR on the multiplex PCR reads. Altogether about 58,000 distinct CDR3 sequences are present, roughly 47% being singletons, with the ten largest covering approximately 4.8%. The specimen was peripheral blood. The receptors stem from an adult woman with Graves' ophthalmopathy.

J is TRBJ2-3 and V is TRBV28; 11 nucleotides line up with TRBD2. Germline V gives CDR1 MDHEN, CDR2 SYDVKM. The CDR3 spans 19 residues. Trimming removed 4 bases from V and 0 bases from J; junction bases left unmatched: 12. The CDR3 loop is CASSSRTSGFDTSTDTQYF. DNA of the CDR3: TGTGCCAGCAGTTCCCGGACTAGCGGGTTCGATACTAGCACAGATACGCAGTATTTT.

This clonotype was counted ten times or more. A much larger clone sits a single nucleotide away, making a read error possible. The V gene is TRBV12-3 or TRBV12-4, the J gene TRBJ2-7, with TRBD1 identical over 8 bases. V lost 4 bases, J lost 2 bases, and 7 bases stayed unmatched. The CDR3 extends over 15 amino acids. CDR3 sequence: CASSSPGQAAYEQYF. CDR3 DNA sequence: TGTGCCAGCAGTTCGCCGGGACAGGCGGCCTACGAGCAGTACTTC.

This clonotype was seen repeatedly, ten times or more. One junction end does not reproduce the germline sequence, and a read error may be involved. The rearrangement joins TRBV9 to TRBJ2-7, with D possibly TRBD1 on 5 matching bases. Germline CDR1 and CDR2: SGDLS and YYNGEE. The CDR3 sequence is 13 residues long. The CDR3, as DNA: TGTGCCAGCAGCCCACAGGACACCTACGAGCTGTACTTC. Residues: CASSPQDTYELYF.

A remark on this clonotype: A much larger clone lies a single base off, so this may be a read error. The chain combines TRBV4-1 with TRBJ2-1, with TRBD2 matching 12 bases. The CDR3 length is 17 residues. Germline V lookup: CDR1 MGHRA, CDR2 YSYEKL. Here the CDR3 DNA reads TGCGCCAGCAGCCAAGTGCTACTAGCGGGAGGAAACAATGAGCAGTCCTTC. It specifies CASSQVLLAGGNNEQSF.

This clonotype showed up just once. As the CDR3 is not closed by the conserved phenylalanine or tryptophan, this likely results from a read error. No DNA is shown, since the ends of the CDR3 on it are uncertain; the CDR3 is the one TCRdb lists. The chain uses TRBV12-3 or TRBV12-4 and TRBJ1-1. The CDR3 is made up of 14 amino acids, end residues included. The CDR3: CASSPGRRDTETFL.

In this sample, this clonotype turned up many times. The chain joins TRBV19 to TRBJ2-1, with D possibly matching TRBD2 (5 bases). Trimming shortened V by 1 base and J by 0 bases, and 13 bases separated the two germline ends. CDR1 is LNHDA, CDR2 SQIVND, per germline (reference sequence). The CDR3 is made up of 17 amino acids. CDR3 region: CASSIGNPGSSYNEQFF. CDR3 bases: TGTGCCAGTAGTATAGGGAATCCGGGGAGCTCCTACAATGAGCAGTTCTTC.

About this clonotype itself: The junction shows a germline mismatch at one end, possibly a read error. V gene TRBV24-1 combines with J gene TRBJ1-5; possibly TRBD1 for D (6 bases). Germline CDR1 reads KGHDR; CDR2 reads SFDVKD. The CDR3 covers 14 residues. The CDR3 spells CASGDPDRNQPQHF. CDR3 coding DNA: TGCGCCTCCGGTGATCCCGACAGGAATCAGCCCCAGCATTTT.

The CDR3 nucleotides read TGTGCCAGCGGCTTAGGCACTAGCGGCTTCTACGAGCAGTACGTC. Residues: CASGLGTSGFYEQYV. The chain uses TRBV7-9 and TRBJ2-7, with 8 bases aligning to TRBD2. The CDR3 length is 15 residues. In germline, CDR1 is SEHNR, CDR2 FQNEAQ (reference sequence).

This clonotype has at least ten counts. Sequence at one end of the junction differs from germline and may be a read error. The V and J genes are TRBV12-3 or TRBV12-4 and TRBJ2-7; 7 bases are shared with TRBD2. The CDR3 runs to 14 residues. The CDR3 here is CASSLAAHSYEQYF. Written as DNA, the CDR3 is TGTGCCAGCAGTCTAGCGGCCCACTCCTACGAGCAGTACTTC.

This clonotype has a handful of counts. With a much larger clone just one base away, this may be a read error. This sequence joins TRBV27 and TRBJ2-7; weak D call: TRBD1 (6 bases). The germline gives CDR1 MNHEY, CDR2 SMNVEV (reference sequence). This CDR3 has 13 amino acids. V was cut by 10 bases and J by 0 bases, with 13 bases left in between. The CDR3 sequence is CANKGHNSYEQYF. The CDR3 DNA is TGTGCCAACAAGGGACATAACTCCTACGAGCAGTACTTC.

The chain is built from TRBV18 and TRBJ2-5, with D possibly called TRBD1 or TRBD2 (5 bases each). The germline V gene encodes CDR1 KGHSH and CDR2 LQKENI. V was pared by 6 bases and J by 5 bases, with 16 bases between. The CDR3 is made up of 14 amino acids. The CDR3 protein is CASSPGPASETQYF. The CDR3 bases are TGTGCCAGCTCCCCGGGACCAGCGTCGGAGACCCAGTACTTC.

The V and J genes are TRBV20-1 and TRBJ2-7; 10 bases fit TRBD2. The germline V gene has CDR1 DFQATT and CDR2 SNEGSKA (reference sequence). CDR3 length: 16 residues. After removal of 6 bases from V and 2 bases from J, the junction contained 13 bases not matched to a gene. CDR3 bases: TGCAGTGCCTATGCTAGCGGGAGTATAGGAGCCTACGAGCAGTACTTC. Its translation: CSAYASGSIGAYEQYF.

The table lists this clonotype with many counts. V gene TRBV24-1 combines with J gene TRBJ2-1; D is unresolved. Trimming cost V 1 base and J 8 bases, with 17 bases left between them. The CDR3 is 16 residues long. Germline CDR1 reads KGHDR; CDR2 reads SFDVKD. Written as DNA, the CDR3 is TGTGCCACCAGTGATTTACCCGGGTTAGATCCCCATGAGCAGTTCTTC. Translated: CATSDLPGLDPHEQFF.

The chain carries TRBV15 and TRBJ2-7; perhaps TRBD2 as D (6 bases). Germline loops: CDR1 LNHNV, CDR2 YYDKDF (reference sequence). Trimming took 3 bases from V and 3 from J, leaving 9 bases between them. This CDR3 is 13 amino acids long. The DNA for the CDR3 is TGTGCCACCAGCAGCGGGGGACGCTACGAGCAGTACTTC. Its translation: CATSSGGRYEQYF.

This rearrangement joins TRBV30 to TRBJ2-2, with TRBD2 matching 8 bases. The CDR3 is made up of 14 amino acids. CDR1 and CDR2 (germline): GTSNPN, SVGIG (reference sequence). Trimming removed 3 bases from V and 6 bases from J; junction bases left unmatched: 6. CDR3 coding DNA: TGTGCCTGGAGACGGGAGGGGGGTCCCGGGGAGCTGTTTTTT. It translates to CAWRREGGPGELFF.

The chain has TRBV18 and TRBJ2-1; a possible D gene is TRBD1 (6 bases). Germline CDR1 and CDR2: KGHSH and LQKENI. The CDR3 consists of 19 residues. V lost 5 bases, J lost 9 bases, and 32 bases lay in between. CDR3 bases: TGTGCCAGCTCAAAGGACCAGATGGGAGCAGGGGCGTTAACAAGTGAGCAGTTCTTC. Translation: CASSKDQMGAGALTSEQFF.

CDR3 in amino acids: CATSGPGSTTGELFF. In nucleotides, the CDR3 is TGTGCCACCAGTGGCCCAGGGAGTACTACCGGGGAGCTGTTTTTT. This chain uses TRBV24-1 with TRBJ2-2; either TRBD1 or TRBD2 may supply D (5 bases each). The CDR3 runs 15 residues. Trimming removed 5 bases at V and 5 bases at J, with 14 bases between. In germline, CDR1 is KGHDR, CDR2 SFDVKD.

Many counts were recorded for this clonotype. This chain joins TRBV27 and TRBJ2-7, with 7 bases fitting TRBD1. V lost 6 bases and J lost 7; bases outside the gene matches: 6. This CDR3 comprises 12 residues. Germline values: CDR1 MNHEY, CDR2 SMNVEV (reference sequence). CDR3 sequence reads: CASSLTGREQYF. The CDR3, as DNA: TGTGCCAGCAGCCTGACAGGGCGGGAGCAGTACTTC.

The chain uses TRBV5-1 and TRBJ2-7, with D perhaps being TRBD1 or TRBD2 (5 bases each). CDR3 length: 14 residues. Germline V gene data show CDR1 as SGHRS and CDR2 as YFSETQ. The V end was cut by 0 bases, the J end by 5 bases, with 12 bases between. The CDR3 DNA reads TGCGCCAGCAGCTTGGATGGGACCCTTGACGAGCAGTACTTC. It yields the protein CASSLDGTLDEQYF.

This clonotype was recorded a few times. Compared with germline, one end of the junction differs, possibly owing to a read error. The chain employs TRBV4-3 and TRBJ2-3, with TRBD2 matching 7 bases. Germline values: CDR1 LGHNA, CDR2 YSLEER. The CDR3 consists of 17 residues. The CDR3, as DNA: TGCGCCGGCAGCCAAGATTGGCGGGAGCTCAGCACAGATACGCAGTATTTT. This encodes CAGSQDWRELSTDTQYF.

This clonotype was detected a few times. The rearrangement joins TRBV28 to TRBJ1-2; unclear D gene. Between the trimmed V and J ends, which lost 8 bases and 3 bases, there was a span of 16 bases. Germline lookup yields CDR1 MDHEN and CDR2 SYDVKM. The CDR3 is 14 amino acids. The CDR3 sequence: CASWGGVVDYGYTF. The DNA of the CDR3 is TGTGCCAGCTGGGGAGGAGTAGTTGACTATGGCTACACCTTC.

The sample holds many counts of this clonotype. The J gene is TRBJ1-1, the V gene TRBV5-1; weak D call: TRBD1 (6 bases). V shed 1 base and J shed 3 bases, with 16 bases lying between them. Germline CDR1 is SGHRS and CDR2 is YFSETQ. This CDR3 is 16 amino acids long. In DNA, the CDR3 is TGCGCCAGCAGCTTGTGGGGGGGCGGAGGGGACACTGAAGCTTTCTTT. Encoded protein: CASSLWGGGGDTEAFF.

This clonotype was counted many times. V gene TRBV6-5 combines with J gene TRBJ2-7, with 8 bases identical to TRBD2. The CDR3 is 18 amino acids. V lost 0 bases and J lost 0; bases outside the gene matches: 10. The germline V gene encodes CDR1 MNHEY and CDR2 SVGAGI. The CDR3 sequence is CASSYSGAGTSHSYEQYF. CDR3 nucleotides: TGTGCCAGCAGTTACTCGGGGGCCGGGACTAGTCACTCCTACGAGCAGTACTTC.

This clonotype showed up many times. The chain recombines TRBV24-1 with TRBJ1-5; tentatively, D is TRBD1 (5 bases). The CDR3 consists of 13 residues. Germline V gene lookup returns CDR1 KGHDR and CDR2 SFDVKD. The V and J ends lost 7 bases and 3 bases respectively, with 9 bases between them. The CDR3 loop is CATSRGPNQPQHF. The CDR3 DNA is TGTGCCACCAGCCGGGGCCCCAATCAGCCCCAGCATTTT.

This chain links TRBV14 with TRBJ2-3, with 8 positions matching TRBD2. J lost 7 bases, V lost 4 bases, and 10 bases had no gene match. This CDR3 is built from 15 residues. Germline V gene lookup returns CDR1 SGHDN and CDR2 FVKESK. For the CDR3, the DNA is TGTGCCAGCAGCCCGGACGGGAGGGTTTTCAATACGCAGTATTTT. Protein product: CASSPDGRVFNTQYF.

This rearrangement joins TRBV7-9 to TRBJ2-5; 9 bases align to TRBD2. The CDR3 contains 15 residues. Germline values: CDR1 SEHNR, CDR2 FQNEAQ (reference sequence). J was trimmed by 5 bases and V by 6 bases; bases with no gene match: 10. This CDR3 reads CASSSPLAGGETQYF. In nucleotides, the CDR3 is TGTGCCAGCAGTTCCCCACTAGCGGGCGGGGAGACCCAGTACTTC.

This clonotype was recorded a few times. The CDR3 reads CASSQEELGYWGTDTQYF. The CDR3 region has the DNA TGTGCCAGCAGCCAAGAGGAGTTGGGCTACTGGGGCACAGATACGCAGTATTTT. This chain joins TRBV4-2 and TRBJ2-3; no clear D. The CDR3 spans 18 residues. The germline V and J ends were trimmed by 0 bases and 1 base, with 17 bases remaining between them. CDR1 is LGHNA, CDR2 YNFKEQ, per germline.

Notes on this clonotype: A much larger clone differs by one base, so this may be a read error. For the CDR3, the DNA is TGTGCCACCAGCAGAGCTCTTGGGACTAGCGGGACCACAGATACGCAGTATTTT. This codes for CATSRALGTSGTTDTQYF. V gene TRBV15 combines with J gene TRBJ2-3; TRBD2 matches 13 bases. Unmatched junction bases numbered 6, after V lost 1 base and J lost 2 bases. This CDR3 is built from 18 residues. CDR1 is LNHNV, CDR2 YYDKDF, per germline (reference sequence).

This clonotype has just a few counts. CDR3 sequence: CASRRGQGTESARYGYTF. In nucleotides, the CDR3 is TGTGCCAGTAGGAGGGGACAGGGCACCGAGAGCGCACGATATGGCTACACCTTC. V usage is TRBV19 and J usage is TRBJ1-2; TRBD1 aligns across 9 bases. Trimming removed 6 bases from V and 5 bases from J; junction bases left unmatched: 19. Germline CDR1 and CDR2: LNHDA and SQIVND (reference sequence). This CDR3 contains 18 residues.

The V gene is TRBV20-1, the J gene TRBJ2-1; D is uncertain. This CDR3 has 14 residues. Germline V gene data show CDR1 as DFQATT and CDR2 as SNEGSKA (reference sequence). The CDR3 loop reads CRPQHSSNYNEQFF. The CDR3 region has the DNA TGCAGGCCGCAGCATTCCTCGAATTACAATGAGCAGTTCTTC.

This clonotype was seen ten or more times. The chain joins TRBV4-2 to TRBJ1-2; unclear D gene. This CDR3 has 13 residues. Trimming removed 5 bases at V and 12 bases at J, with 19 bases between. Germline values: CDR1 LGHNA, CDR2 YNFKEQ. As DNA, the CDR3 is TGTGCCAGCAGCTTGGCTTCCGAAGCGGCGAACACCTTC. This translates into CASSLASEAANTF.